This is a list of T cell receptor beta chains from one sample in a study of preoperative IRX-2 immunotherapy in early breast cancer. Here immunoSEQ multiplex PCR was the method, and the copy in TCRdb shows in-frame clones only, minus some. This sample has fewer than 40,000 clones, with 90% to 95% found just once. This specimen was collected from a patient treated with IRX-2 immunotherapy. The receptors were gathered from a human donor with breast cancer. Both conserved end residues are part of each CDR3.

V: TRBV11-2
J: TRBJ2-1
CDR3: CAIYRQGEFGNEQFF

V: TRBV29-1
J: TRBJ2-2
CDR3: CSVISGSNTGELFF

V: TRBV7-2
J: TRBJ2-7
CDR3: CASSLVAGGGSYEQYF

V: TRBV5-1
J: TRBJ2-2
CDR3: CASSLGVSLTGELFF

V: TRBV7-9
J: TRBJ2-1
CDR3: CASSREGLASNEQFF

V: TRBV6-5
J: TRBJ1-5
CDR3: CASSYSLREGFMPQHF

V: TRBV9
J: TRBJ2-1
CDR3: CATSREPTYNEQFF

V: TRBV6-5
J: TRBJ2-7
CDR3: CASRRGLAGLEQYF

V: TRBV9
J: TRBJ2-3
CDR3: CASSPTGGRIASTDTQYF

V: TRBV19
J: TRBJ2-3
CDR3: CASSIGRSSTDTQYF

V: TRBV2
J: TRBJ1-6
CDR3: CASSGQGSNSPLHF

V: TRBV19
J: TRBJ1-2
CDR3: CATATVANYGYTF

V: TRBV18
J: TRBJ2-7
CDR3: CASSLDYEQYF

V: TRBV11-2
J: TRBJ1-2
CDR3: CASSPLDSYGYTF

V: TRBV19
J: TRBJ2-2
CDR3: CASSTRTSGNQRAGELFF

V: TRBV7-8
J: TRBJ1-1
CDR3: CASSLVMNTEAFF

V: TRBV19
J: TRBJ2-2
CDR3: CASSDDRGGGKNTGELFF

V: TRBV5-5
J: TRBJ2-7
CDR3: CASSLAVGALRYEQYF

V: TRBV9
J: TRBJ2-7
CDR3: CASSVDGSSYEQYF

V: TRBV6-5
J: TRBJ1-1
CDR3: CASSYSVRVDTEAFF

V: TRBV15
J: TRBJ1-2
CDR3: CATSRDATGGVGYTF

V: TRBV7-9
J: TRBJ2-1
CDR3: CASSPRLGAKNDNEQFF

V: TRBV4-1
J: TRBJ1-2
CDR3: CASSQIVGSNYGYTF

V: TRBV4-2
J: TRBJ2-3
CDR3: CASSQKLGLGGTDTQYF

V: TRBV7-9
J: TRBJ1-2
CDR3: CASSPAAF

V: TRBV2
J: TRBJ1-5
CDR3: CASRTGDEKPQHF

V: TRBV2
J: TRBJ1-5
CDR3: CASKRTGPQPQHF

V: TRBV7-2
J: TRBJ2-1
CDR3: CASTVATSSYNEQFF

V: TRBV4-3
J: TRBJ1-2
CDR3: CASSLRFGFGYTF

V: TRBV4-2
J: TRBJ2-5
CDR3: CASSQSGTEETQYF

V: TRBV7-8
J: TRBJ2-3
CDR3: CASSRDRRGDTQYF

V: TRBV7-6
J: TRBJ2-2
CDR3: CASRGGVANTGELFF

V: TRBV30
J: TRBJ1-5
CDR3: CAWSHRDRESQPQHF

V: TRBV2
J: TRBJ2-1
CDR3: CASSESSGPLNEQFF

V: TRBV6-1
J: TRBJ2-5
CDR3: CASSAGGSGRETQYF

V: TRBV7-9
J: TRBJ2-3
CDR3: CASSSLAGGPDTQYF

V: TRBV30
J: -
CDR3: CAWRLQNQSPHEQYF

V: TRBV7-6
J: TRBJ1-2
CDR3: CASSDGPLANYGYTF

V: TRBV6-5
J: TRBJ1-3
CDR3: CASKDRGLGGNTIYF

V: TRBV27
J: TRBJ2-7
CDR3: CASSLSGRYEQYF

V: TRBV30
J: TRBJ1-2
CDR3: CAWRSDRTPYGYTF